Here is one TCR beta chain with its context. Its antigen is still unknown. V was trimmed by 4 bases and J by 7 bases, leaving 16 bases between them. This CDR3 region has 15 residues. Germline CDR1 is LNHDA and CDR2 is SQIVND (reference sequence). These data belong to a study of blood T cells in healthy people across ages. The second PCR ran about 6 to 12 cycles with a sample-barcoded 5' primer and J-beta primers. Each CDR3 protein is one row after TCRdb ran MiXCR on the 5' RACE reads. The profile shows more than 800,000 distinct CDR3 sequences, about 28% of them singletons. Study results and caveats: Age showed a roughly linear inverse relationship with TCR beta diversity per million T cells.

The rearrangement links TRBV19 to TRBJ1-4; TRBD1 might be the D (6 bases). The clonotype comes from a woman at least 80 years old in good health. Sequenced sample: blood. The CDR3: CASSTDRYRGEKLFF. The CDR3 DNA reads as TGTGCCAGTAGTACCGACAGGTACCGGGGTGAAAAACTGTTTTTT.